This is a list of T cell receptor beta chains from one sample in a study of blood T cell repertoires in COVID-19. Generated by immunoSEQ multiplex PCR, the TCRdb table keeps only in-frame clones and is missing some. Of about 230,000 clones listed, 70% to 90% are singletons. The sample was peripheral blood. All receptors derive from a man between 50 and 59 years old with COVID-19, enrolled during active disease. The CDR3 runs from the conserved cysteine through the conserved F or W. The order of the fields is J gene, D gene, clone size, V gene, CDR3 DNA, CDR3 protein. The D gene is left open where the match is weak. Clone size is not always given. Where it is, it says once, few, many or a class for expanded clones.

j_gene: TRBJ2-5; d_gene: -; abundance: -; v_gene: TRBV5-1; CDR3nt: TGCGCCAGCAGCTTGGGGGGCAGCGAGACCCAGTACTTC; CDR3aa: CASSLGGSETQYF
j_gene: TRBJ2-1; d_gene: TRBD2; abundance: -; v_gene: TRBV28; CDR3nt: TGTGCCAGCAGTTTACCTAGCGGGGGGCCCATTAAGCAGTTCTTC; CDR3aa: CASSLPSGGPIKQFF
j_gene: TRBJ2-7; d_gene: TRBD1; abundance: -; v_gene: TRBV10-1; CDR3nt: TGCGCCAGCTATAAGAACAGGGGGCACAAGTACTTC; CDR3aa: CASYKNRGHKYF
j_gene: TRBJ2-1; d_gene: TRBD1; abundance: -; v_gene: TRBV9; CDR3nt: TGTGCCAGCAGCTATGGACAGGGAGCCCCAAATGAGCAGTTCTTC; CDR3aa: CASSYGQGAPNEQFF
j_gene: TRBJ1-2; d_gene: -; abundance: once; v_gene: TRBV6-2/TRBV6-3; CDR3nt: TGTGCCAGCAGTTCATCAAACAGGGCCTATGGCTACACCTTC; CDR3aa: CASSSSNRAYGYTF
j_gene: TRBJ1-4; d_gene: -; abundance: -; v_gene: TRBV2; CDR3nt: TGTGCCAGCAGAGGGGAGGATGAAAAACTGTTTTTT; CDR3aa: CASRGEDEKLFF
j_gene: TRBJ1-6; d_gene: -; abundance: -; v_gene: TRBV18; CDR3nt: TGTGCCAGCTCACCCTTTGGGACACAGACATTTTCCAATTCACCCCTCCACTTT; CDR3aa: CASSPFGTQTFSNSPLHF
j_gene: TRBJ2-3; d_gene: TRBD2; abundance: -; v_gene: TRBV2; CDR3nt: TGTGCCAGCAGTGAAGTACTAGCGGGGACCACAGATACGCAGTATTTT; CDR3aa: CASSEVLAGTTDTQYF
j_gene: TRBJ2-2; d_gene: -; abundance: -; v_gene: TRBV5-4; CDR3nt: TGTGCCAGCAGCTTCGAGGGGGGGGCCACCGGGGAGCTGTTTTTT; CDR3aa: CASSFEGGATGELFF
j_gene: TRBJ2-3; d_gene: -; abundance: -; v_gene: TRBV7-9; CDR3nt: TGTGCCAGCAATATGGGGGGTGGCACAGATACGCAGTATTTT; CDR3aa: CASNMGGGTDTQYF
j_gene: TRBJ1-3; d_gene: TRBD1; abundance: -; v_gene: TRBV11-3; CDR3nt: TGTGCCAGCAGCTTAGCCTACAGGGGGTGGGACACCATATATTTT; CDR3aa: CASSLAYRGWDTIYF
j_gene: TRBJ2-1; d_gene: TRBD2; abundance: -; v_gene: TRBV7-3; CDR3nt: TGTGCCAGCAGCATTGCGGGGGGGCGGAATGAGCAGTTCTTC; CDR3aa: CASSIAGGRNEQFF
j_gene: TRBJ2-5; d_gene: -; abundance: -; v_gene: TRBV11-1; CDR3nt: TGTGCCAGCAGATCGGACGAGGCGGGACGGACCCAGTACTTC; CDR3aa: CASRSDEAGRTQYF
j_gene: TRBJ2-7; d_gene: -; abundance: once; v_gene: TRBV4-2; CDR3nt: TGTGCCAGCAGCCCAACTACCGGGATCCGAACCGGCGAGCAGTACTTC; CDR3aa: CASSPTTGIRTGEQYF
j_gene: TRBJ2-5; d_gene: TRBD2; abundance: few; v_gene: TRBV2; CDR3nt: TGTGCCAGCAGTGAAAGCGGGGGGGCGGAGACCCAGTACTTC; CDR3aa: CASSESGGAETQYF
j_gene: TRBJ2-2; d_gene: TRBD1; abundance: few; v_gene: TRBV7-7; CDR3nt: TGTGCTAGCAGTCCAAACAGGGGAAACACCGGGGAGCTGTTTTTT; CDR3aa: CASSPNRGNTGELFF
j_gene: TRBJ2-2; d_gene: TRBD2; abundance: -; v_gene: TRBV7-6; CDR3nt: TGTGCCAGCAGCTTAGAGGCTAGCGGGACGGCGTTGAACACCGGGGAGCTGTTTTTT; CDR3aa: CASSLEASGTALNTGELFF
j_gene: TRBJ1-6; d_gene: -; abundance: -; v_gene: TRBV2; CDR3nt: TGTGCCAGCAGTGAACGGGCAGGGGAGAATTCACCCCTCCACTTT; CDR3aa: CASSERAGENSPLHF
j_gene: TRBJ2-5; d_gene: -; abundance: -; v_gene: TRBV12-3/TRBV12-4; CDR3nt: TGTGCCAGCAAAAAAGGGGTAGAGACCCAGTACTTC; CDR3aa: CASKKGVETQYF
j_gene: TRBJ1-2; d_gene: -; abundance: -; v_gene: TRBV18; CDR3nt: TGTGCCAGCTCACCACCTTTGGCCGAGACAGCAGTTGAGGATGGCTACACCTTC; CDR3aa: CASSPPLAETAVEDGYTF
j_gene: TRBJ2-7; d_gene: -; abundance: few; v_gene: TRBV29-1; CDR3nt: TGCAGCGTTTTGCCCCCGGGTAACGAGCAGTACTTC; CDR3aa: CSVLPPGNEQYF
j_gene: TRBJ1-4; d_gene: -; abundance: -; v_gene: TRBV4-1; CDR3nt: TGCGCCAGCAGCCAAGACGACAGCTATAATGAAAAACTGTTTTTT; CDR3aa: CASSQDDSYNEKLFF
j_gene: TRBJ1-1; d_gene: -; abundance: -; v_gene: TRBV6-6; CDR3nt: TGTGCCAGCAGTTACTCCAGGCGGGGGAACACTGAAGCTTTCTTT; CDR3aa: CASSYSRRGNTEAFF
j_gene: TRBJ2-7; d_gene: TRBD1; abundance: -; v_gene: TRBV28; CDR3nt: TGTGCCAGCAGTTTGGGGACAGGGCACTACGAGCAGTACTTC; CDR3aa: CASSLGTGHYEQYF
j_gene: TRBJ1-5; d_gene: -; abundance: -; v_gene: TRBV15; CDR3nt: TGTGCCACCAGCAGGGAAAAAGACAGTTTAAATCAGCCCCAGCATTTT; CDR3aa: CATSREKDSLNQPQHF
j_gene: TRBJ2-7; d_gene: -; abundance: -; v_gene: TRBV7-4; CDR3nt: TGTGCCAGCAGCAAACCCCTCCGGGATTCCTACGAGCAGTACTTC; CDR3aa: CASSKPLRDSYEQYF
j_gene: TRBJ1-5; d_gene: -; abundance: once; v_gene: TRBV27; CDR3nt: TGTGCCAGCAGTTTATGGGGGGTAAATCAGCCCCAGCATTTT; CDR3aa: CASSLWGVNQPQHF
j_gene: TRBJ1-5; d_gene: -; abundance: -; v_gene: TRBV5-8; CDR3nt: TGTGCCAGCAGCCCCGGAGTGGGAGGGCTGGGTAATCAGCCCCAGCATTTT; CDR3aa: CASSPGVGGLGNQPQHF
j_gene: TRBJ1-1; d_gene: -; abundance: -; v_gene: TRBV30; CDR3nt: TGTGCCTGGAGTTTGGACACCCACACTGAAGCTTTCTTT; CDR3aa: CAWSLDTHTEAFF
j_gene: TRBJ2-2; d_gene: -; abundance: -; v_gene: TRBV5-1; CDR3nt: TGCGCCAGCAGCCCTCAGCCGGGATACCTAACTCCCAACACCGGGGAGCTGTTTTTT; CDR3aa: CASSPQPGYLTPNTGELFF
j_gene: TRBJ2-2; d_gene: TRBD2; abundance: once; v_gene: TRBV18; CDR3nt: TGTGCCACTACGCGGGGAGGGACGAACACCGGGGAGCTGTTTTTT; CDR3aa: CATTRGGTNTGELFF
j_gene: TRBJ2-5; d_gene: TRBD2; abundance: -; v_gene: TRBV12-3/TRBV12-4; CDR3nt: TGTGCCAGCAGTTGGACTAGCGGGGAGACCCAGTACTTC; CDR3aa: CASSWTSGETQYF
j_gene: TRBJ2-7; d_gene: -; abundance: once; v_gene: TRBV4-1; CDR3nt: TGCGCCAGCAGCCCCAGGGAAGGGTACGAGCAGTACTTC; CDR3aa: CASSPREGYEQYF
j_gene: TRBJ2-3; d_gene: TRBD2; abundance: once; v_gene: TRBV5-1; CDR3nt: TGCGCCAGCAGCTTGGCGACTAGCAGAGGCACAGATACGCAGTATTTT; CDR3aa: CASSLATSRGTDTQYF
j_gene: TRBJ1-2; d_gene: TRBD1; abundance: -; v_gene: TRBV27; CDR3nt: TGTGCCAGCAGTGCGGACAGGGTCGGTAACTATGGCTACACCTTC; CDR3aa: CASSADRVGNYGYTF
j_gene: TRBJ2-1; d_gene: -; abundance: -; v_gene: TRBV5-4; CDR3nt: TGTGCAGCACAGGACTACCGGAATGAGCAGTTCTTC; CDR3aa: CAAQDYRNEQFF
j_gene: TRBJ2-2; d_gene: TRBD2; abundance: -; v_gene: TRBV7-9; CDR3nt: TGTGCCAGCAGCCCCACCCTGCTAGCGGGCACCGGGGAGCTGTTTTTT; CDR3aa: CASSPTLLAGTGELFF
j_gene: TRBJ2-7; d_gene: TRBD2; abundance: -; v_gene: TRBV10-3; CDR3nt: TGTGCCATCAGTTTAGCGGGGAACTACGAGCAGTACTTC; CDR3aa: CAISLAGNYEQYF
j_gene: TRBJ2-3; d_gene: -; abundance: -; v_gene: TRBV3-1/TRBV3-2; CDR3nt: TGTGCCAGCAGCCAAGACGGAGGGGAGGCAGATACGCAGTATTTT; CDR3aa: CASSQDGGEADTQYF
j_gene: TRBJ1-5; d_gene: -; abundance: -; v_gene: TRBV20-1; CDR3nt: TGCAGTGCTAGTGGGCTAGACCTCTGGAGCAATCAGCCCCAGCATTTT; CDR3aa: CSASGLDLWSNQPQHF
j_gene: TRBJ2-5; d_gene: -; abundance: -; v_gene: TRBV15; CDR3nt: TGTGCCACCAGCACCCGGAGGCTCCCCCAGGCCCAAGAGACCCAGTACTTC; CDR3aa: CATSTRRLPQAQETQYF
j_gene: TRBJ2-3; d_gene: -; abundance: -; v_gene: TRBV18; CDR3nt: TGTGCCAGCTCACCAACGCCAGAGGGAGATACGCAGTATTTT; CDR3aa: CASSPTPEGDTQYF
j_gene: TRBJ2-7; d_gene: TRBD2; abundance: -; v_gene: TRBV5-1; CDR3nt: TGCGCCAGCAGCTTGGAAGGACACCGGCCCGGGGGGAAAATCTTC; CDR3aa: CASSLEGHRPGGKIF
j_gene: TRBJ2-1; d_gene: TRBD2; abundance: -; v_gene: TRBV15; CDR3nt: TGTGCCACCCGACTAGCGGGGTCATACAATGAGCAGTTCTTC; CDR3aa: CATRLAGSYNEQFF
j_gene: TRBJ2-1; d_gene: TRBD2; abundance: -; v_gene: TRBV7-2; CDR3nt: TGTGCCAGCAGCCGCCAGCGGGGGCCCCTTAATGAGCAGTTCTTC; CDR3aa: CASSRQRGPLNEQFF
j_gene: TRBJ1-4; d_gene: -; abundance: -; v_gene: TRBV6-1; CDR3nt: TGTGCCAGCAGTGAAGAGGCCCGAGGGTATGAAAAACTGTTTTTT; CDR3aa: CASSEEARGYEKLFF
j_gene: TRBJ1-5; d_gene: -; abundance: -; v_gene: TRBV27; CDR3nt: TGTGCCAGCAGTCCAAATACAGGGAGGGGTCAGCCCCAGCATTTT; CDR3aa: CASSPNTGRGQPQHF
j_gene: TRBJ2-7; d_gene: TRBD2; abundance: -; v_gene: TRBV27; CDR3nt: TGTGCCAGCAGTTCCGGGGGGGGTTATCGCGAGCAGTACTTC; CDR3aa: CASSSGGGYREQYF
j_gene: TRBJ2-3; d_gene: -; abundance: once; v_gene: TRBV9; CDR3nt: TGTGCCAGTGGAGACTTGGATACGCAGTATTTT; CDR3aa: CASGDLDTQYF
j_gene: TRBJ1-2; d_gene: TRBD1; abundance: -; v_gene: TRBV30; CDR3nt: TGTGCCTGGAATCAAGGAGCAGGGGGCTATGGCTACACCTTC; CDR3aa: CAWNQGAGGYGYTF
j_gene: TRBJ2-1; d_gene: -; abundance: -; v_gene: TRBV7-3; CDR3nt: TGTGCCAGCAGCTTAGCCCAGCGTTCCTACAATGAGCAGTTCTTC; CDR3aa: CASSLAQRSYNEQFF
j_gene: TRBJ1-1; d_gene: -; abundance: -; v_gene: TRBV6-6; CDR3nt: TGTGCCAGCAGTTACCAGGGTGACGCTGAAGCTTTCTTT; CDR3aa: CASSYQGDAEAFF
j_gene: TRBJ1-1; d_gene: -; abundance: -; v_gene: TRBV7-9; CDR3nt: TGTGCCAGCAGCCTGGATCGGGACACTGAAGCTTTCTTT; CDR3aa: CASSLDRDTEAFF
j_gene: TRBJ1-2; d_gene: -; abundance: once; v_gene: TRBV30; CDR3nt: TGTGCCTGGAGACCCAAACAGGACAACTATGGCTACACCTTC; CDR3aa: CAWRPKQDNYGYTF
j_gene: TRBJ2-3; d_gene: TRBD2; abundance: -; v_gene: TRBV6-6; CDR3nt: TGTGCCAGCAGTTCGCTAGCGGGGGGCTCAGATACGCAGTATTTT; CDR3aa: CASSSLAGGSDTQYF
j_gene: TRBJ1-4; d_gene: TRBD1; abundance: -; v_gene: TRBV28; CDR3nt: TGTGCCAGCAGTTCCGACAGGGCCGAGGGTGAAAAACTGTTTTTT; CDR3aa: CASSSDRAEGEKLFF
j_gene: TRBJ1-2; d_gene: -; abundance: -; v_gene: TRBV6-6; CDR3nt: TGTGCCAGCCGAAAACACCGGGACAAAGATAACTATGGCTACACCTTC; CDR3aa: CASRKHRDKDNYGYTF